Below, 18 T cell receptor beta chains from the same sample are listed, as sequenced in a study of T cell changes during pregnancy in multiple sclerosis. Generated by immunoSEQ multiplex PCR, the TCRdb table keeps only in-frame clones and is missing some. The sample holds 39,000 or so clones; about 90% are singletons and the top ten take about 9%. This specimen was CD8+ T cells from peripheral blood mononuclear cells, taken in the first trimester of pregnancy. The source of these receptors is a female donor with multiple sclerosis, enrolled in a pregnancy study.

The rearrangement uses TRBV5-4 and TRBJ1-1; 9 nucleotides line up with TRBD1. Germline trimming cut 3 bases from V and 7 bases from J; bases unmatched to any gene: 4. Germline V gives CDR1 SGHNT, CDR2 YYREEE (reference sequence). This CDR3 is built from 13 residues. In DNA, the CDR3 is TGTGCCAGCAGCTGGGGGACAGGGAATGAAGCTTTCTTT. It yields the protein CASSWGTGNEAFF.

The rearrangement joins TRBV19 to TRBJ1-1, with 10 bases fitting TRBD1. Germline assignment: CDR1 LNHDA and CDR2 SQIVND (reference sequence). V trimming: 6 bases; J trimming: 4 bases; junction bases outside the gene matches: 8. The CDR3 has 15 amino acids. The CDR3: CASRPGQGFFTEAFF. CDR3 bases: TGTGCCAGTAGGCCGGGACAGGGGTTCTTCACTGAAGCTTTCTTT. Looking up the rest from reference TRBV19 and TRBJ1-1 gives the full variable domain: DGGITQSPKYLFRKEGQNVTLSCEQNLNHDAMYWYRQDPGQGLRLIYYSQIVNDFQKGDIAEGYSVSREKKESFPLTVTSAQKNPTAFYLCASRPGQGFFTEAFFGQGTRLTVV.

A single count supports this clone. The chain recombines TRBV27 with TRBJ2-1, with 8 bases lining up with TRBD2. The CDR3 consists of 14 residues. With V trimmed by 5 bases and J by 2 bases, 2 bases remained unmatched. The V gene's germline CDR1 is MNHEY and CDR2 SMNVEV (reference sequence). The CDR3 here is CASSREGPYNEQFF. The CDR3 nucleotides read TGTGCCAGCAGTCGGGAGGGCCCCTACAATGAGCAGTTCTTC.

The gene calls are TRBV4-1 and TRBJ1-5, with 8 bases fitting TRBD1. The germline CDR1 and CDR2 sequences are MGHRA and YSYEKL. V lost 5 bases to trimming and J lost 3 bases; unmatched junction nucleotides: 3. This CDR3 spans 14 amino acids. CDR3 loop: CASSGQGINQPQHF. CDR3 DNA sequence: TGCGCCAGCAGCGGACAGGGAATCAATCAGCCCCAGCATTTT.

The chain has TRBV11-3 and TRBJ2-1; a possible D gene is TRBD1 (5 bases). CDR1 is SGHNT and CDR2 is YENEEA in the germline V gene. The CDR3 spans 15 residues. V shed 1 base and J shed 1 base, with 8 bases lying between them. The CDR3 is CASSLGTLSYNEQFF. In DNA, the CDR3 is TGTGCCAGCAGCTTAGGGACACTGTCCTACAATGAGCAGTTCTTC.

V usage is TRBV7-9 and J usage is TRBJ2-2, with a possible D match to TRBD1 (5 bases). The CDR3 runs 16 residues. In germline, CDR1 is SEHNR, CDR2 FQNEAQ (reference sequence). Deletions cut 4 bases from V and 0 bases from J, with 12 bases between. In nucleotides, the CDR3 is TGTGCCAGCAGCTCGAGACAGACCTCGAACACCGGGGAGCTGTTTTTT. Translated, it gives CASSSRQTSNTGELFF.

The genes are TRBV5-6 and TRBJ1-1; no reliable D call. The germline V gene has CDR1 SGHDT and CDR2 YYEEEE. Trimming left V 2 bases short and J 1 base short, with 18 bases between. This CDR3 has 17 residues. As DNA, the CDR3 is TGTGCCAGCAGCTTAGGCTTCGGGAACCCTGGGAACACTGAAGCTTTCTTT. It translates to CASSLGFGNPGNTEAFF.

V is TRBV9 and J is TRBJ2-1, with TRBD1 as a possible D gene (6 bases). The CDR3 extends over 15 amino acids. CDR1 and CDR2 from the germline V gene are SGDLS and YYNGEE. The V and J ends lost 0 bases and 2 bases respectively, with 9 bases between them. In DNA, the CDR3 is TGTGCCAGCAGCGTAGCAGGGGTGACCTACAATGAGCAGTTCTTC. Translated, it gives CASSVAGVTYNEQFF.

The table lists this clone with a count of one. The chain links TRBV7-9 to TRBJ2-1; maybe TRBD2 (6 bases). V was pared by 5 bases and J by 4 bases, with 18 bases between. Germline assignment: CDR1 SEHNR and CDR2 FQNEAQ (reference sequence). The CDR3 consists of 16 residues. As DNA, the CDR3 is TGTGCCAGCAGCCCGCGTAGGGGCGGGATTTACAATGAGCAGTTCTTC. Translated, it gives CASSPRRGGIYNEQFF.

The rearrangement links TRBV5-6 to TRBJ1-1, with D possibly being TRBD1 (5 bases). The germline V gene encodes CDR1 SGHDT and CDR2 YYEEEE. The V end lost 4 bases, the J end lost 2 bases, and 12 bases lay between the germline ends. This CDR3 is 14 amino acids long. CDR3 amino acids: CASSGGGINTEAFF. In nucleotides, the CDR3 is TGTGCCAGCAGCGGGGGGGGGATTAACACTGAAGCTTTCTTT.

V and J are TRBV5-4 and TRBJ2-1; 12 bases map to TRBD2. The CDR3 has 15 amino acids. V trimming: 3 bases; J trimming: 4 bases; junction bases outside the gene matches: 2. CDR1 is SGHNT and CDR2 is YYREEE in the germline V gene (reference sequence). The CDR3 region has the DNA TGTGCCAGCAGCTCGACTAGCGGGGGTTACAATGAGCAGTTCTTC. Translating it yields CASSSTSGGYNEQFF.

This clone is medium-sized within its sample. This rearrangement joins TRBV30 to TRBJ1-6; D is undetermined. Germline assignment: CDR1 GTSNPN and CDR2 SVGIG (reference sequence). The CDR3 loop spans 14 amino acids. V gave up 0 bases and J gave up 10 bases, with 13 bases separating them. The CDR3 DNA sequence: TGTGCCTGGAGTGTAAGCAGGATTGCGTCACCCCTCCACTTT. The encoded protein is CAWSVSRIASPLHF.

The chain joins TRBV19 to TRBJ2-7; 7 positions match TRBD1. Germline V lookup: CDR1 LNHDA, CDR2 SQIVND (reference sequence). CDR3 length equals 15 residues. J gave up 0 bases and V 3 bases, and 5 bases lay outside the gene matches. The CDR3 reads CASSIGTASSYEQYF. The CDR3 nucleotides read TGTGCCAGTAGTATCGGGACAGCTAGCTCCTACGAGCAGTACTTC.

This clone was detected a few times. The chain joins TRBV10-2 to TRBJ2-3; D unresolved. The CDR3 length is 13 residues. Between the trimmed V and J ends, which lost 5 bases and 4 bases, there was a span of 10 bases. The V gene's germline CDR1 is WSHSY and CDR2 SAAADI. The CDR3: CASSRYYADTQYF. DNA of the CDR3: TGCGCCAGCAGTCGTTATTATGCAGATACGCAGTATTTT.

The gene calls are TRBV5-1 and TRBJ2-3, with 7 nucleotides matching TRBD1. V was clipped by 0 bases and J by 2 bases; unmatched bases: 3. Germline V gene data show CDR1 as SGHRS and CDR2 as YFSETQ. This CDR3 has 15 residues. The chain's CDR3 is CASSLEGQHTDTQYF. Written as DNA, the CDR3 is TGCGCCAGCAGCTTGGAGGGACAGCACACAGATACGCAGTATTTT.

J is TRBJ1-2 and V is TRBV7-9, with D maybe TRBD1 (6 bases). The germline gives CDR1 SEHNR, CDR2 FQNEAQ (reference sequence). Trimming took 3 bases from V and 7 from J, leaving 21 bases between them. The CDR3 has 16 amino acids. CDR3 sequence: CASSLGGATETLGYTF. The CDR3 DNA sequence: TGTGCCAGCAGCTTGGGGGGGGCGACAGAAACTCTTGGCTACACCTTC.

V gene TRBV27 combines with J gene TRBJ2-7; TRBD1 is a possible D gene (5 bases). This CDR3 contains 12 residues. CDR1 and CDR2 from the germline V gene are MNHEY and SMNVEV (reference sequence). Trimming cost V 8 bases and J 4 bases, with 12 bases left between them. The DNA of the CDR3 is TGTGCCAGCGGCCCAGGGATTTACGAGCAGTACTTC. Its translation: CASGPGIYEQYF.

V usage is TRBV14 and J usage is TRBJ2-3; 7 positions match TRBD2. The germline gives CDR1 SGHDN, CDR2 FVKESK. J lost 1 base, V lost 0 bases, and 10 bases had no gene match. The CDR3 covers 18 residues. CDR3 nucleotide sequence: TGTGCCAGCAGCCAAGATCTACAGCGGGGAATCCGCACAGATACGCAGTATTTT. Translation: CASSQDLQRGIRTDTQYF. The whole variable domain, filled in from reference TRBV14 and TRBJ2-3, reads EAGVTQFPSHSVIEKGQTVTLRCDPISGHDNLYWYRRVMGKEIKFLLHFVKESKQDESGMPNNRFLAERTGGTYSTLKVQPAELEDSGVYFCASSQDLQRGIRTDTQYFGPGTRLTVL.